One and the same sample provided the 4 T cell receptor beta chains below, sequenced in a study of OX40 agonist ivuxolimab in advanced cancers. Sequencing was performed with immunoSEQ multiplex PCR; in TCRdb, only in-frame clones are kept and a portion is missing. The sample includes approximately 25,000 clones, 60% to 80% of them seen just once. The source material was CD4+ or CD8+ T cells sorted from blood, sampled in a trial of the OX40 agonist ivuxolimab. Receptors were obtained from an adult with an advanced solid tumor such as melanoma, head and neck, liver or kidney cancer.

By share, this clone counts as large. The chain uses TRBV7-2 and TRBJ2-2; D is unresolved. Germline CDR1 SGHTA, CDR2 FQGNSA. This CDR3 has 11 amino acids. The V gene lost 6 bases and the J gene lost 7 bases, with 6 bases spanning the gap. CDR3 region: CASSNLGELFF. DNA of the CDR3: TGTGCCAGCAGTAATCTCGGGGAGCTGTTTTTT.

V is TRBV27 and J is TRBJ2-2, with D perhaps matching TRBD2 (5 bases). The V end lost 6 bases, the J end lost 8 bases, and 10 bases lay between the germline ends. Germline CDR1 and CDR2: MNHEY and SMNVEV (reference sequence). This CDR3 region has 12 residues. In DNA form, the CDR3 reads TGTGCCAGCAGCCGGGGTGTGGGGGAGCTGTTTTTT. Translated, it gives CASSRGVGELFF.

The chain links TRBV11-2 to TRBJ2-1, with TRBD1 matching over 9 bases. The germline CDR1 and CDR2 sequences are SGHAT and FQNNGV. Trimming took 3 bases from V and 4 from J; bases not matched to a gene: 4. The CDR3 loop spans 15 amino acids. The DNA of the CDR3 is TGTGCCAGCAGCTTGGACAGGGGCACTTACAATGAGCAGTTCTTC. Encoded protein: CASSLDRGTYNEQFF.

This rearrangement joins TRBV29-1 to TRBJ2-3, with 8 bases lining up with TRBD2. J was trimmed by 5 bases and V by 6 bases; bases with no gene match: 19. There are 17 residues in the CDR3. Germline values: CDR1 SQVTM, CDR2 ANQGSEA. This CDR3 reads CSVPRGGGPRGGDTQYF. CDR3 DNA: TGCAGCGTACCCCGGGGCGGGGGGCCCCGCGGTGGAGATACGCAGTATTTT.